This TCR beta chain derives from a study of shared clonotypes between healthy human individuals (dated by TCRdb to 2018 to 2020). As for the study more broadly: The cohort included three men and a couple of women between 18 and 49 years of age. To estimate repertoire size and how much clonotype sharing occurs between individuals, the study deeply sequenced the blood TCR repertoires of five healthy adults. Each donor's leukapheresis produced roughly between roughly 0.9 and 8.9 billion PBMCs. To increase sequencing depth and limit assay-specific biases, TCR repertoire library preparation and sequencing were carried out by different laboratories using diverse techniques. Per donor, three plates each were used for CD4 naive and CD4 memory, two for CD8 naive, and one for CD8 memory. What the work shows at the level of the full study, not this receptor alone: When several donors were compared, the shared fraction of clonotypes was approximately 5% for naive CD4, 3.5% to 4% for naive CD8, more than 2% for memory CD4, and approximately 0.4% for memory CD8. The small number of donors limited the genetic and exposure-history diversity represented. Clonotypes shared by all four sorted-subset donors showed higher generation probabilities than non-shared clonotypes. Even with the large sequencing depth, rarefaction of the sorted-subset datasets indicated that sequencing was incomplete. Pairwise subsampling led to the expectation that sequencing depth would affect the degree of clonotype sharing among donors. Sampling was restricted to blood, and TCR repertoires in tissues likely differ from the TCR repertoires found in blood. Naive subsets generally had larger estimated clonotype richness than memory subsets.

About this clone: What antigen it recognizes has not been identified. Nothing much larger sits one base from this clone, and base qualities are not available.

TCR CDR3 regions were amplified from genomic DNA by multiplex PCR using the deep immunoSEQ assay. Extracted genomic DNA from each cell subset was spread evenly across all wells of several immunoSEQ 96-well plates, with each plate serving as a replicate. For sorted subsets, each replicate PCR was loaded with roughly 0.2 ug genomic DNA, equivalent to 25,000 to 30,000 T cell genomes. Purified libraries were quantified with a Qubit 3.0 fluorometer, sized on a Bioanalyzer 2100, and re-quantified with the KAPA Library Quantification kit. Every immunoSEQ 96-well plate was sequenced on a separate single-read 150-cycle Illumina NextSeq 550 flow cell. The original pipeline was this. Because the immunoSEQ output included only junctional sequences and no quality scores, the filtering could not be the same as the filtering used for full-length reads. To assign V/J genes and CDR3, sequences were annotated using PyIR, a Python wrapper for IgBLAST v1.9, with IMGT germline references. Reads were removed for weak V/J assignments (E-value above 1e-6), missing CDR3, stop codons, out-of-frame junctions, or ambiguous translated residues. V3J clonotypes were defined by identical inferred V gene, J gene, and CDR3 amino acid sequence. Percentage overlap between repertoires was calculated by dividing the number of shared unique clonotypes by the size of the smaller repertoire. Three approaches were used to assess repertoire richness: RTK rarefaction, the Chao1 estimator, and Recon v2.1 estimates of unobserved clonotypes. OLGA was used to compute generation probabilities for all TCRbeta clonotypes that the gDNA method yielded from a handful of donors. TCRdb mirrors the immuneACCESS table, restricted to in-frame sequences. Some clones are absent from its copies; in checked studies, under half trace to an unresolved V gene, and the reason for the others is unknown. D and trimming come from the DNA, and the V and J calls and clone size come from that table. This sample holds about 2 million clones; about 95% were observed only once. The ten largest clones represent approximately 1.2% of the sample.

CD8 naive samples consisted of CD45RO-negative cells that were positively selected for CCR7, yielding a CD45RA+CCR7+ population without TemRA cells. Donors were healthy HIV-negative adults with no recently reported acute infections or vaccinations. Only Caucasian adults living in Nashville, Tennessee, USA were represented among the donors. Blood was obtained by leukapheresis, after which PBMCs were separated by Ficoll-Histopaque density gradient centrifugation and cryopreserved in liquid nitrogen vapor phase. Analytical flow cytometry was used to check the purity and quantity of each magnetically sorted T cell population. Genomic DNA was isolated from each sorted fraction and quantified by UV absorbance on a Nanodrop 2000c. V loses 1 base, J loses 0 bases, and the germline ends lie 11 bases apart. CDR1 and CDR2 are read off the germline V gene as MGHDK and SYGVNS. From the cysteine up to the phenylalanine, the CDR3 has a length of 16 residues. The retained sequence is limited to the CDR3, 48 bases, with the frame set at the first base.

The sequence derives from a man aged 18 to 29 in good health. This chain joins TRBV25-1 to TRBJ2-3, with TRBD2 as a weak D call on 6 bases. The sequenced sample was naive CD8+ T cells sorted from blood. The cell subset or site label of this sample denotes: CD45RA+CCR7+. DNA sequence: TGTGCCAGCAGTGAATTGGAGGGAAGGAGCACAGATACGCAGTATTTT. Protein translation: CASSELEGRSTDTQYF. Reference TRBV25-1 and TRBJ2-3 proteins supply the regions before and after the CDR3; the full variable domain is: EADIYQTPRYLVIGTGKKITLECSQTMGHDKMYWYQQDPGMELHLIHYSYGVNSTEKGDLSSESTVSRIRTEHFPLTLESARPSHTSQYLCASSELEGRSTDTQYFGPGTRLTVL.